What follows describes a single T cell receptor beta chain. The antigen remains undetermined. The CDR3 loop spans 14 amino acids. Germline V lookup: CDR1 SGHAT, CDR2 FQNNGV. Trimming pared 5 bases from V and 2 bases from J, leaving 12 bases between. This table comes from immunoSEQ multiplex PCR, and its TCRdb copy is limited to in-frame clones, with some not included. The repertoire holds about 130,000 clones, with approximately 95% as singletons. The data were obtained in a study of cytomegalovirus exposure and HLA in healthy donors. Broader study findings: TCR beta chains numbering under 200 were designated cytomegalovirus-associated. The classifier reportedly diagnosed cytomegalovirus status with high specificity and sensitivity.

V usage is TRBV11-2 and J usage is TRBJ1-2, with D possibly TRBD1 on 5 matching bases. Sequenced input: PBMCs. The sequence was obtained from a man between 18 and 35 years old in good health and CMV-seronegative. The CDR3 DNA sequence: TGTGCCAGCAGCCCGACGGAGGGGAACTATGGCTACACCTTC. Translated, it gives CASSPTEGNYGYTF.